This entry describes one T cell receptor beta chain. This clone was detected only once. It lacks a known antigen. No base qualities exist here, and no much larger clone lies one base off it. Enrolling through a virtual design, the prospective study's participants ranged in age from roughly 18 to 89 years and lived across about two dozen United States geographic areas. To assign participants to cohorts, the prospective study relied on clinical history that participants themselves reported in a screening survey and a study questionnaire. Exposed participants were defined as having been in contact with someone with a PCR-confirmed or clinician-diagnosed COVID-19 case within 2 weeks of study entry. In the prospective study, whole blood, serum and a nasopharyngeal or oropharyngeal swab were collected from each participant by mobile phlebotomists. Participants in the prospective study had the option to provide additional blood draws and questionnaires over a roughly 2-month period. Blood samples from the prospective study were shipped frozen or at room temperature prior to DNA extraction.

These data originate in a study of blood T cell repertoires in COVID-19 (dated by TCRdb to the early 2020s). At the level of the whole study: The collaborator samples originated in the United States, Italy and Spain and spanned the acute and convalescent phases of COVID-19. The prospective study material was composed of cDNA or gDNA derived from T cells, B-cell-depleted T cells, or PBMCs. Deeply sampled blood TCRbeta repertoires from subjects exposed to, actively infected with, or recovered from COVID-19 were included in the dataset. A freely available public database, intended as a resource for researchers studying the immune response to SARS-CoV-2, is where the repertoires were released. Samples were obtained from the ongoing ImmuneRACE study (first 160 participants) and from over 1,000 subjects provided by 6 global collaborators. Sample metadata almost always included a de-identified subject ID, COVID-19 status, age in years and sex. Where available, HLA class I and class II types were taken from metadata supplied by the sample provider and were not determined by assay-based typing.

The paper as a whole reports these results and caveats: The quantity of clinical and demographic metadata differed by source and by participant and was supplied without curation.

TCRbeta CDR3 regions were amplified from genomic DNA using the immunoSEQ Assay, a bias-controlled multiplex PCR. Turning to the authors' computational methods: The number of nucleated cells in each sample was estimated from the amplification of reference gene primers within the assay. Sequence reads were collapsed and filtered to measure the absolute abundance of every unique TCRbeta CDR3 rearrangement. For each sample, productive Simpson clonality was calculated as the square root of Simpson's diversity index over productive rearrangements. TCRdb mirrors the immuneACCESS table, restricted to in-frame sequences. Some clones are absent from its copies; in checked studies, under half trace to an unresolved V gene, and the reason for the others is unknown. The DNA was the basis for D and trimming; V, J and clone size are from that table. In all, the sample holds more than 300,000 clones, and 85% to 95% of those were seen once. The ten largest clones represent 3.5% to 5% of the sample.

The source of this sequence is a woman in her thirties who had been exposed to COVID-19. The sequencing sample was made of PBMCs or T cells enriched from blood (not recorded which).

The nucleotide sequence reads TGTGCCAGCAGTTTACAGGGGTCGAATTCACCCCTCCACTTT. Translated, this is CASSLQGSNSPLHF. In this chain, TRBV27 is recombined with TRBJ1-6, and possibly TRBD1, on 6 matching bases. CDR1 is given as MNHEY and CDR2 as SMNVEV, both from the germline V gene (reference sequence). The V end loses 2 bases and the J end loses 7 bases, and a stretch of 9 bases separates them. Its CDR3 holds 14 amino acids, cysteine through phenylalanine. Only the CDR3 DNA is retained, 42 bases long and in frame from the first base.